This section outlines one T cell receptor beta chain sequence together with its context. No cognate antigen has been identified for it. There are no base qualities to consult, and no much larger clone falls within one base. This sample was included in a study of response to subunit inactivated influenza vaccine listed by TCRdb under 2018. Context from the whole study: Deep quantitative T cell receptor repertoire profiling was used in the study to track responses to a trivalent subunit inactivated influenza vaccine. The investigation overall reported the following: It was suggested by the authors that each seasonal influenza vaccination may recruit only a limited number of new T cells.

V is cut by 11 bases and J by 1 base, and the space between the germline ends is 14 bases. The CDR3 contains 14 residues, cysteine and phenylalanine counted. The entry retains the CDR3 DNA only, 42 bases that are in frame from base 1. CDR1 and CDR2 (MNHNS, SASEGT) derive from the germline V gene. Libraries were built with RT-PCR. Sequencing used an Illumina HiSeq 2500. In-frame beta chains were kept once TCRdb had trimmed the public reads at Q25 with fastp and called clones with MiXCR. When rows share a CDR3 protein, they turn into one entry using the most common DNA and genes. The sample contains approximately 700,000 distinct CDR3 sequences, approximately 15% of them found a single time. The ten largest clones add up to roughly 6.4% of the sample.

In this chain, TRBV6-1 is recombined with TRBJ2-2, with the D gene call left open. This receptor was taken from a man aged 45-65 years who received an inactivated influenza vaccine. Donor details come from another sample of the same person, matched by shared clones. The sample here was PBMCs from blood, taken roughly 2 weeks before vaccination. Here is the DNA: TGTGCCTCGACACCGGACGGGAACACCGGGGAGCTGTTTTTT. This sequence encodes CASTPDGNTGELFF.